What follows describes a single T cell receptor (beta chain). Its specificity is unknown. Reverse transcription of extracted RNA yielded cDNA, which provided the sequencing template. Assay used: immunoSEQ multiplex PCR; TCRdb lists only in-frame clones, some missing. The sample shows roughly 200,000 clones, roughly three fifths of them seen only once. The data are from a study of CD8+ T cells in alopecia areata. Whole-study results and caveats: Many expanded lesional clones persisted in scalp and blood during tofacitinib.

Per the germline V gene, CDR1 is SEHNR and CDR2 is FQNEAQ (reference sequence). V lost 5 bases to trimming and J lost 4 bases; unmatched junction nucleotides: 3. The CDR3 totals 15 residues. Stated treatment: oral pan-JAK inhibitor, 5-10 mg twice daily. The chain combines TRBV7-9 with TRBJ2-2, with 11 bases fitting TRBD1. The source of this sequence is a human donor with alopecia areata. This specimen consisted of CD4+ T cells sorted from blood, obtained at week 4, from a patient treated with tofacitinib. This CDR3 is CASSPGTGGTGELFF. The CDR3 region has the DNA TGTGCCAGCAGCCCAGGGACAGGGGGCACCGGGGAGCTGTTTTTT.